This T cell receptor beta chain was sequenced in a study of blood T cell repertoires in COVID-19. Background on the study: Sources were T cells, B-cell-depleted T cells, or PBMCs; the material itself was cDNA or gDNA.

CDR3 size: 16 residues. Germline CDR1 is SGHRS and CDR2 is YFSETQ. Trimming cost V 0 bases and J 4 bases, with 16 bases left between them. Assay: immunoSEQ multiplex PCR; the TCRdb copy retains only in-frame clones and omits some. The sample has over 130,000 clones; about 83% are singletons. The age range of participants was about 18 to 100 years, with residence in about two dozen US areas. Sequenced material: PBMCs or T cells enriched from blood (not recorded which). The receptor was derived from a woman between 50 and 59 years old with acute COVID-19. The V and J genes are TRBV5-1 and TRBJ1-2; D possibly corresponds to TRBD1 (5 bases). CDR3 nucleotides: TGCGCCAGCAGCTTGGCCCCCCCGGGGGGAGGCTATGGCTACACCTTC. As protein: CASSLAPPGGGYGYTF. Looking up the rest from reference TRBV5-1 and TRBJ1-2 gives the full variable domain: KAGVTQTPRYLIKTRGQQVTLSCSPISGHRSVSWYQQTPGQGLQFLFEYFSETQRNKGNFPGRFSGRQFSNSRSEMNVSTLELGDSALYLCASSLAPPGGGYGYTFGSGTRLTVV.